These 27 T cell receptor beta chains were all obtained from the same sample, sequenced in a study of blood T cells in healthy people across ages. Together with a sample-barcoded 5' primer, a J-beta primer mix was included in a second PCR lasting about 6 to 11 cycles. Using its own MiXCR run on the 5' RACE reads, TCRdb lists one record per CDR3 protein. Of almost 1 million distinct CDR3 sequences in the sample, roughly 47% were seen once. The sample consisted of blood. The receptors stem from a woman aged 60-70 years in good health.

V is TRBV7-2 and J is TRBJ2-2; TRBD2 matches 9 bases. Losses at the gene ends were 2 bases for V and 4 bases for J; bases not matched to a gene: 5. This CDR3 comprises 16 residues. CDR1 and CDR2 from the germline V gene are SGHTA and FQGNSA. CDR3 region: CASSLWPSGITGELFF. The CDR3 DNA is TGTGCCAGCAGCTTATGGCCTAGCGGGATCACCGGGGAGCTGTTTTTT.

On this clonotype: A junction end diverges from the germline sequence, so it may reflect a read error. The chain joins TRBV18 to TRBJ1-6; tentative D call: TRBD1 (5 bases). Germline CDR1 reads KGHSH; CDR2 reads LQKENI. The CDR3 is made up of 16 amino acids. The CDR3 here is CASSPIWGTERSPFHF. CDR3 nucleotide sequence: TGTGCCAGCTCACCCATTTGGGGCACAGAACGCTCACCCTTCCACTTT.

V is TRBV20-1 and J is TRBJ1-2; D may be TRBD1 (6 bases). CDR1 and CDR2 (germline): DFQATT, SNEGSKA (reference sequence). Deletions cut 1 base from V and 4 bases from J, with 13 bases between. There are 14 residues in the CDR3. As DNA, the CDR3 is TGCAGTGCTAGAGTCCAGGGGTTTCTCTATGGCTACACCTTC. Encoded protein: CSARVQGFLYGYTF.

This rearrangement joins TRBV5-1 to TRBJ2-1; D is undetermined. In germline, CDR1 is SGHRS, CDR2 YFSETQ. V lost 0 bases, J lost 5 bases, and 9 bases lay in between. The CDR3 is 14 residues long. The CDR3 protein is CASSLGARNNEQFF. The CDR3, as DNA: TGCGCCAGCAGCTTGGGGGCACGGAACAATGAGCAGTTCTTC.

V gene TRBV5-1 combines with J gene TRBJ1-2; TRBD1 agrees at 7 bases. This CDR3 spans 14 amino acids. Trimming cost V 0 bases and J 6 bases; bases outside gene matches: 5. Germline-derived CDR1 and CDR2 are SGHRS and YFSETQ. The CDR3 spells CASSLAGTAHGYTF. CDR3 bases: TGCGCCAGCAGCTTGGCCGGGACAGCCCATGGCTACACCTTC.

This chain uses TRBV27 with TRBJ2-4, with D uncertain. The CDR3 is 12 amino acids. The V and J ends lost 8 bases and 6 bases respectively, with 11 bases between them. CDR1 and CDR2 (germline): MNHEY, SMNVEV (reference sequence). The CDR3 sequence: CASGTFRNIQYF. DNA of the CDR3: TGTGCCAGCGGAACCTTTAGAAACATTCAGTACTTC.

In regard to this clonotype: The junction shows a germline mismatch at one end, possibly a read error. This chain links TRBV6-1 with TRBJ1-2; 7 nucleotides agree with TRBD1. Germline CDR1 and CDR2: MNHNS and SASEGT. The CDR3 is made up of 14 amino acids. Here the CDR3 DNA reads TGTGCCTGCAGTATCCGGGACAGAAACTATGGCTACACCTTC. It is translated as CACSIRDRNYGYTF.

The J gene is TRBJ2-3, the V gene TRBV28; D is uncertain. Germline-derived CDR1 and CDR2 are MDHEN and SYDVKM. The germline V and J ends were trimmed by 5 bases and 5 bases, with 26 bases remaining between them. The CDR3 is 18 residues long. In DNA form, the CDR3 reads TGTGCCAGCAGTCCACCCTCACGAACAGCCTTCCCCGGAGATACGCAGTATTTT. Protein: CASSPPSRTAFPGDTQYF.

V usage is TRBV4-2 and J usage is TRBJ2-7; 11 bases match TRBD2. This CDR3 region has 15 residues. V was clipped by 2 bases and J by 3 bases; unmatched bases: 3. CDR1 LGHNA and CDR2 YNFKEQ come from the germline V gene. The CDR3: CASSQTSGSIYEQYF. The CDR3 nucleotides are TGTGCCAGCAGCCAAACTAGCGGGAGTATCTACGAGCAGTACTTC.

The chain combines TRBV7-2 with TRBJ1-2; D is possibly TRBD1 (6 bases). V dropped 3 bases and J dropped 4 bases, with 12 bases sitting between them. The germline CDR1 and CDR2 sequences are SGHTA and FQGNSA. The CDR3 runs 14 residues. This CDR3 reads CASSLSTGPYGYTF. DNA of the CDR3: TGTGCCAGCAGCTTGAGCACAGGGCCCTATGGCTACACCTTC.

This clonotype was picked up a small number of times. This sequence joins TRBV5-1 and TRBJ2-1; 15 nucleotides match TRBD2. With V trimmed by 3 bases and J by 8 bases, 9 bases remained unmatched. In germline, CDR1 is SGHRS, CDR2 YFSETQ. This CDR3 is built from 17 residues. CDR3 nucleotide sequence: TGCGCCAGCAGCTCAGGGACTAGCGGGAGGAATGGAGATGAGCAGTTCTTC. Protein product: CASSSGTSGRNGDEQFF.

The rearrangement uses TRBV20-1 and TRBJ2-6; either TRBD1 or TRBD2 may supply D (5 bases each). The CDR3 consists of 16 residues. Germline loops: CDR1 DFQATT, CDR2 SNEGSKA (reference sequence). The V end lost 5 bases, the J end lost 0 bases, and 14 bases lay between the germline ends. The CDR3 spells CSARAGTLSGANVLTF. CDR3 bases: TGCAGTGCTCGGGCAGGGACCCTCTCTGGGGCCAACGTCCTGACTTTC.

This clonotype has just a few counts. The chain employs TRBV25-1 and TRBJ2-7; 8 bases line up with TRBD1. CDR1 and CDR2 (germline): MGHDK, SYGVNS. This CDR3 spans 12 amino acids. J was trimmed by 6 bases and V by 6 bases; bases with no gene match: 4. The CDR3, as DNA: TGTGCCAGCAGCACTACAGGGGGCGAGCAGTACTTC. Its translation: CASSTTGGEQYF.

This clonotype was observed a handful of times. The V gene is TRBV6-1, the J gene TRBJ2-7; D uncertain. V lost 5 bases and J lost 0, with 20 bases in between. This CDR3 has 17 residues. In germline, CDR1 is MNHNS, CDR2 SASEGT. The CDR3 DNA sequence: TGTGCCAGCAGTACCACTTTGAGTCGGCGGAGCTCCTACGAGCAGTACTTC. Translating gives CASSTTLSRRSSYEQYF.

J is TRBJ1-2 and V is TRBV27; tentatively, D is TRBD1 (5 bases). The CDR3 loop spans 15 amino acids. The V gene lost 5 bases and the J gene lost 0 bases, with 13 bases spanning the gap. CDR1 and CDR2 from the germline V gene are MNHEY and SMNVEV (reference sequence). The CDR3 DNA is TGTGCCAGCAGTGAAAACAGGCGAGCTAACTATGGCTACACCTTC. Translation gives CASSENRRANYGYTF.

CDR3 residues: CASSQDLGGDNTEAFF. The DNA for the CDR3 is TGTGCCAGCAGCCAAGATTTGGGGGGCGATAACACTGAAGCTTTCTTT. The chain uses TRBV14 and TRBJ1-1; maybe TRBD1 (6 bases). CDR1 and CDR2 from the germline V gene are SGHDN and FVKESK. The CDR3 runs to 16 residues. V gave up 0 bases and J gave up 2 bases, with 13 bases separating them.

This clonotype was observed a single time. The CDR3 DNA reads TGTGCCAGCAGGTTTACGGGTACTGAAGCTTTCTTT. It codes for CASRFTGTEAFF. This chain joins TRBV28 and TRBJ1-1; D is uncertain. The germline V and J ends were trimmed by 6 bases and 5 bases, with 10 bases remaining between them. This CDR3 contains 12 residues. Germline-derived CDR1 and CDR2 are MDHEN and SYDVKM. The complete variable domain, with remaining parts taken from reference TRBV28 and TRBJ1-1, reads DVKVTQSSRYLVKRTGEKVFLECVQDMDHENMFWYRQDPGLGLRLIYFSYDVKMKEKGDIPEGYSVSREKKERFSLILESASTNQTSMYLCASRFTGTEAFFGQGTRLTVV.

This rearrangement joins TRBV2 to TRBJ2-3, with a tentative D call TRBD2 (5 bases). V dropped 6 bases and J dropped 4 bases, with 11 bases sitting between them. This CDR3 comprises 13 residues. The germline V gene has CDR1 SNHLY and CDR2 FYNNEI. The CDR3 loop is CASRPLGSDTQYF. CDR3 nucleotides: TGTGCCAGCAGGCCACTAGGCTCAGATACGCAGTATTTT.

J is TRBJ1-2 and V is TRBV28; D not resolved. The CDR3 extends over 15 amino acids. Germline V gene sequence: CDR1 MDHEN, CDR2 SYDVKM. Trimming removed 6 bases at V and 3 bases at J, with 17 bases between. The CDR3 spells CASRESRSEDYGYTF. CDR3 DNA: TGTGCCAGCAGGGAGAGTAGAAGTGAGGACTATGGCTACACCTTC.

The chain has TRBV12-3 or TRBV12-4 and TRBJ2-1, with 7 bases fitting TRBD1. The CDR3 totals 15 residues. The V and J ends lost 2 bases and 1 base, in that order; junction bases with no gene match: 2. Here the CDR3 DNA reads TGTGCCAGCAGTTTACGGGGACAGTCCTACAATGAGCAGTTCTTC. Amino acid sequence: CASSLRGQSYNEQFF.

The V gene is TRBV7-9, the J gene TRBJ2-5; tentatively, D is TRBD1 (6 bases). Judging by the DNA end, TRBJ2-7 fits better; the J call may be wrong. The germline V gene encodes CDR1 SEHNR and CDR2 FQNEAQ (reference sequence). This CDR3 is built from 14 residues. In nucleotides, the CDR3 is TGTGCCAGCAGCCCAGGGGTAGGGGTACACGAGCAGTACTTC. Residues: CASSPGVGVHEQYF.

This CDR3 is CASSPWDRDYGYTF. The CDR3 DNA follows: TGTGCCAGCAGCCCATGGGACAGGGACTATGGCTACACCTTC. The chain carries TRBV3-1 and TRBJ1-2; TRBD1 matches 9 bases. Germline lookup yields CDR1 LGHDT and CDR2 YNNKEL (reference sequence). With V trimmed by 4 bases and J by 3 bases, 3 bases remained unmatched. The CDR3 covers 14 residues.

CDR3 DNA sequence: TGTGCCAGCAGCTTTCCACAGGGTGGAAGATTCTACACTGAAGCTTTCTTT. It codes for CASSFPQGGRFYTEAFF. V is TRBV13 and J is TRBJ1-1; D may be TRBD1 (6 bases). The V end lost 3 bases, the J end lost 3 bases, and 20 bases lay between the germline ends. The CDR3 contains 17 residues. Germline V gene data show CDR1 as PRHDT and CDR2 as FYEKMQ (reference sequence).

DNA of the CDR3: TGTGCCACCGGGGACTGGGACACCTATAGCAATCAGCCCCAGCATTTT. Translation gives CATGDWDTYSNQPQHF. This chain links TRBV28 with TRBJ1-5, with D possibly TRBD1 on 6 matching bases. The length of the CDR3 is 16 residues. Per germline, CDR1 MDHEN and CDR2 SYDVKM. The V end was cut by 10 bases, the J end by 0 bases, with 19 bases between.

The rearrangement links TRBV24-1 to TRBJ2-7, with D perhaps matching TRBD1 (6 bases). The ends were cut back, 3 bases at V and 3 bases at J, with 14 bases in the middle. CDR3 length equals 15 residues. Looked up from germline, CDR1 is KGHDR and CDR2 is SFDVKD. In nucleotides, the CDR3 is TGTGCCACCAGTGATGCTAGACAGGAATTCTACGAGCAGTACTTC. This codes for CATSDARQEFYEQYF.

The chain uses TRBV7-2 and TRBJ2-3; tentative D call: TRBD1 (7 bases). Trimming left V 3 bases short and J 3 bases short, with 25 bases between. Germline CDR1 reads SGHTA; CDR2 reads FQGNSA. CDR3 size: 19 residues. The CDR3 protein is CASSFPGQGGWYGTDTQYF. The CDR3 DNA follows: TGTGCCAGCAGCTTCCCCGGGCAGGGGGGATGGTACGGAACAGATACGCAGTATTTT.

The chain carries TRBV28 and TRBJ1-2; possibly TRBD1 for D (6 bases). Trimming removed 1 base from V and 5 bases from J, with 11 bases in between. Germline values: CDR1 MDHEN, CDR2 SYDVKM. CDR3 size: 14 residues. Here the CDR3 DNA reads TGTGCCAGCAGTTTATCGAGGGGGGTATATGGCTACACCTTC. This gives the protein CASSLSRGVYGYTF.